The next 22 T cell receptor beta chains were all read from a single sample in a study of regulatory T cells in long-lasting Graves disease. Time point indicated: newly diagnosed GD, antithyroid drugs for less than 3 months. RNA extracted from PBMCs served as the sequencing template. Combining iRepertoire HTBI primers with Arm-PCR of CDR3 regions, the authors built TCR beta libraries. TCRdb ran MiXCR on the multiplex PCR reads and lists one entry per CDR3 protein. The sample comprises around 450,000 distinct CDR3 sequences, 15% of which are singletons, and under 9% rests with the top ten. The same data also went into a second study, on T cells in Graves' hyperthyroidism and ophthalmopathy.

Sequencing used peripheral blood mononuclear cells (PBMCs), obtained at new diagnosis, from a patient treated with antithyroid drugs. Source of these receptors: a woman aged 35 to 49 with Graves disease.

Only a few counts were recorded for this clonotype. The chain uses TRBV5-1 and TRBJ2-3; a weak D match, TRBD2 (5 bases). This CDR3 has 14 amino acids. The germline CDR1 and CDR2 sequences are SGHRS and YFSETQ. V dropped 0 bases and J dropped 5 bases, with 10 bases sitting between them. The CDR3 DNA reads TGCGCCAGCAGCTTGGTTGCCGAGGGAGATACGCAGTATTTT. This sequence encodes CASSLVAEGDTQYF.

In this sample, this clonotype turned up a few times. The V call is TRBV28, the J call TRBJ2-1; D uncertain. V gave up 5 bases and J gave up 1 base, with 12 bases separating them. CDR3 size: 15 residues. Germline lookup yields CDR1 MDHEN and CDR2 SYDVKM. Here the CDR3 reads CASSPFYDSYNEQFF. CDR3 bases: TGTGCCAGCAGTCCCTTTTATGATTCCTACAATGAGCAGTTCTTC.

Concerning this clonotype: This may be a read error: a much more frequent sequence differs by one nucleotide. This chain joins TRBV3-1 and TRBJ2-7; D gene unclear. This CDR3 region has 11 residues. Germline V gives CDR1 LGHDT, CDR2 YNNKEL (reference sequence). The CDR3 DNA reads as TGTGGCAGCAGTCAGCGATACGAGCAGTACTTC. Translated: CGSSQRYEQYF.

This clonotype was detected many times. This chain joins TRBV7-9 and TRBJ1-2; D possibly corresponds to TRBD1 (5 bases). The CDR3 length is 12 residues. Trimming removed 10 bases from V and 5 bases from J, with 14 bases in between. CDR1 is SEHNR and CDR2 is FQNEAQ in the germline V gene (reference sequence). CDR3 amino acids: CAIRWGNYGYTF. The CDR3 DNA reads TGTGCCATACGTTGGGGGAATTATGGCTACACCTTC.

The chain combines TRBV4-1 with TRBJ1-2; TRBD1 is a possible D gene (5 bases). The ends were cut back, 0 bases at V and 2 bases at J, with 16 bases in the middle. The CDR3 length is 17 residues. Per germline, CDR1 MGHRA and CDR2 YSYEKL. The CDR3 nucleotides are TGCGCCAGCAGCCAAGAGCCGGGAGGGGTACCGAACTATGGCTACACCTTC. This translates into CASSQEPGGVPNYGYTF.

V usage is TRBV10-3 and J usage is TRBJ1-6; tentatively, D is TRBD1 (6 bases). Germline lookup yields CDR1 ENHRY and CDR2 SYGVKD. The CDR3 covers 15 residues. V was shortened by 0 bases and J by 7 bases, with 10 bases between the two germline ends. The CDR3: CAISESRQGNSPLHF. In DNA form, the CDR3 reads TGTGCCATCAGTGAGTCCCGGCAGGGGAATTCACCCCTCCACTTT.

This chain links TRBV6-2 or TRBV6-3 with TRBJ1-5, with D hard to call. Trimming took 9 bases from V and 4 from J, leaving 16 bases between them. Germline values: CDR1 MNHEY, CDR2 SVGEGT. There are 14 residues in the CDR3. Here the CDR3 DNA reads TGTGCCAGAACACAGCGAAGAGGGAATCAGCCCCAGCATTTT. It codes for CARTQRRGNQPQHF.

Ten or more counts support this clonotype. This chain joins TRBV2 and TRBJ2-5, with TRBD2 matching over 10 bases. CDR1 and CDR2 (germline): SNHLY, FYNNEI. The CDR3 runs 11 residues. The J segment lost 9 bases and the V segment lost 10 bases, leaving 5 bases of the junction unmatched. The CDR3 DNA reads TGTGCCACCTCTAGCGGGGGCGCCCAGTACTTC. This codes for CATSSGGAQYF.

This clonotype was found once. The chain has TRBV11-2 and TRBJ1-2; 9 bases are a match to TRBD1. CDR3 length: 18 amino acids. The junction had 13 bases not matched to a gene; V was cut back by 5 bases and J by 0 bases. Looked up from germline, CDR1 is SGHAT and CDR2 is FQNNGV. In DNA, the CDR3 is TGTGCCAGCAGCCCATTATCGGGACAGGGTCCGACTAACTATGGCTACACCTTC. It is translated as CASSPLSGQGPTNYGYTF.

The genes are TRBV19 and TRBJ1-1; TRBD1 matches 7 bases. With V trimmed by 3 bases and J by 0 bases, 10 bases remained unmatched. The CDR3 covers 17 residues. Germline-derived CDR1 and CDR2 are LNHDA and SQIVND (reference sequence). The CDR3 loop is CASSIIPGQIMNTEAFF. CDR3 DNA: TGTGCCAGTAGTATTATACCGGGACAGATCATGAACACTGAAGCTTTCTTT. Looking up the rest from reference TRBV19 and TRBJ1-1 gives the full variable domain: DGGITQSPKYLFRKEGQNVTLSCEQNLNHDAMYWYRQDPGQGLRLIYYSQIVNDFQKGDIAEGYSVSREKKESFPLTVTSAQKNPTAFYLCASSIIPGQIMNTEAFFGQGTRLTVV.

The sample holds many counts of this clonotype. J is TRBJ2-1 and V is TRBV7-2, with 9 bases identical to TRBD2. The V segment lost 5 bases and the J segment 6 bases; nucleotides outside the gene matches: 5. CDR1 is SGHTA, CDR2 FQGNSA, per germline. The CDR3 loop spans 14 amino acids. CDR3 sequence: CASSRSGSRNEQFF. CDR3 DNA sequence: TGTGCCAGCAGCCGTAGCGGGAGTCGCAATGAGCAGTTCTTC.

Many counts were recorded for this clonotype. The chain carries TRBV28 and TRBJ1-1; no firm D call. Germline V gene sequence: CDR1 MDHEN, CDR2 SYDVKM. The V gene lost 5 bases and the J gene lost 4 bases, with 8 bases spanning the gap. The CDR3 loop spans 12 amino acids. The DNA for the CDR3 is TGTGCCAGCAGTCCTTCCCGCACTGAAGCTTTCTTT. This codes for CASSPSRTEAFF.

This clonotype has a count of ten or more. The chain combines TRBV25-1 with TRBJ2-7, with 7 bases that match TRBD1. Germline V gene sequence: CDR1 MGHDK, CDR2 SYGVNS. This CDR3 contains 15 residues. V was clipped by 3 bases and J by 3 bases; unmatched bases: 8. The CDR3 nucleotides are TGTGCCAGCAGTGACGCCCGACAGGGTGGCTACGAGCAGTACTTC. Protein product: CASSDARQGGYEQYF.

This clonotype was recorded once. The chain uses TRBV27 and TRBJ2-1; 9 nucleotides align to TRBD1. Germline V gene sequence: CDR1 MNHEY, CDR2 SMNVEV (reference sequence). The J segment lost 8 bases and the V segment lost 6 bases, leaving 14 bases of the junction unmatched. CDR3 size: 16 residues. The CDR3 coding sequence is TGTGCCAGCAGACTCCGACCAATACAGGGGGCCGATGAGCAGTTCTTC. Protein: CASRLRPIQGADEQFF.

This clonotype was seen at least ten times. The chain links TRBV6-2 or TRBV6-3 to TRBJ2-1; 10 bases map to TRBD2. Germline loops: CDR1 MNHEY, CDR2 SVGEGT. The junction had 4 bases not matched to a gene; V was cut back by 2 bases and J by 6 bases. The CDR3 extends over 15 amino acids. CDR3 sequence (DNA): TGTGCCAGCAGTTACGCAGCGGGAGGGCCCAATGAGCAGTTCTTC. Protein: CASSYAAGGPNEQFF.

In its sample, this clonotype was seen many times. This chain connects TRBV10-3 to TRBJ2-2; D not resolved. Between the trimmed V and J ends, which lost 10 bases and 0 bases, there was a span of 9 bases. CDR3 length: 13 amino acids. Germline CDR1 is ENHRY and CDR2 is SYGVKD. This CDR3 reads CATTLANTGELFF. The CDR3 region has the DNA TGTGCCACCACGCTAGCGAACACCGGGGAGCTGTTTTTT.

The rearrangement links TRBV25-1 to TRBJ1-5; 8 bases line up with TRBD1. The CDR3 consists of 13 residues. V trimming: 4 bases; J trimming: 7 bases; junction bases outside the gene matches: 3. Per germline, CDR1 MGHDK and CDR2 SYGVNS. The CDR3 spells CASSGQGWQPQHF. CDR3 nucleotide sequence: TGTGCCAGCAGTGGACAGGGGTGGCAGCCCCAGCATTTT.

The chain employs TRBV7-9 and TRBJ2-5; 10 positions agree with TRBD2. Trimming removed 1 base from V and 1 base from J; junction bases left unmatched: 9. CDR1 and CDR2 from the germline V gene are SEHNR and FQNEAQ (reference sequence). CDR3 length: 18 amino acids. CDR3: CASSLGEVAGGSQETQYF. CDR3 DNA sequence: TGTGCCAGCAGCTTAGGGGAGGTAGCGGGAGGTTCCCAAGAGACCCAGTACTTC.

There are many counts of this clonotype. The rearrangement links TRBV30 to TRBJ2-5; no firm D call. This CDR3 is 12 amino acids long. V was shortened by 0 bases and J by 5 bases, with 7 bases between the two germline ends. The germline V gene encodes CDR1 GTSNPN and CDR2 SVGIG (reference sequence). CDR3 sequence reads: CAWSVSGETQYF. CDR3 DNA: TGTGCCTGGAGTGTGTCTGGGGAGACCCAGTACTTC.

DNA of the CDR3: TGTGCCAGCAGCCCAATAGCGGGAGGGTACACAGATACGCAGTATTTT. Translated: CASSPIAGGYTDTQYF. The rearrangement links TRBV14 to TRBJ2-3, with TRBD2 identical over 11 bases. The J segment lost 2 bases and the V segment lost 4 bases, leaving 5 bases of the junction unmatched. The CDR3 sequence is 16 residues long. Germline CDR1 SGHDN, CDR2 FVKESK.

The V call is TRBV28, the J call TRBJ1-5; possible D gene TRBD1, 5 bases. V lost 8 bases and J 0 bases, leaving 17 bases between the germline ends. Germline V gene lookup returns CDR1 MDHEN and CDR2 SYDVKM. CDR3 length: 16 residues. DNA of the CDR3: TGTGCCAGCCTGGGGCAGGTCGCTTATAGCAATCAGCCCCAGCATTTT. Protein product: CASLGQVAYSNQPQHF.

CDR3 loop: CASRPGGNPVETQYF. As DNA, the CDR3 is TGTGCCAGCAGGCCAGGGGGCAATCCAGTAGAGACCCAGTACTTC. The rearrangement uses TRBV12-3 or TRBV12-4 and TRBJ2-5; 8 positions match TRBD1. The CDR3 length is 15 residues. V was pared by 6 bases and J by 4 bases, with 10 bases of the junction left unmatched.